The 13 T cell receptor beta chains listed next were all sequenced from one sample in a study of control samples from healthy donors and cancer patients (dated by TCRdb to about 2020). Library construction relied on the immunoSEQ multiplex PCR assay. TCRdb stores this immuneACCESS table with in-frame sequences only. Part of the clones is absent; in the studies checked, under half of the shortfall reflects unresolved V genes, and no reason is known for the rest. The sample records approximately 140,000 clones, 91% of which are singletons. Around 7.3% of the sample lies in the top ten. The sequencing input was blood. All receptors come from a man in his late teens or twenties in good health.

This chain joins TRBV7-2 and TRBJ2-5; D may correspond to TRBD1 or TRBD2 (5 bases each). The germline gives CDR1 SGHTA, CDR2 FQGNSA. Between the trimmed V and J ends, which lost 1 base and 7 bases, there was a span of 7 bases. The CDR3 runs 12 residues. The CDR3 coding sequence is TGTGCCAGCAGCTTAGTTGGGGGGACCCAGTACTTC. Protein product: CASSLVGGTQYF.

The V call is TRBV19, the J call TRBJ2-5; D possibly corresponds to TRBD2 (7 bases). The CDR3 spans 16 residues. Between the trimmed V and J ends, which lost 3 bases and 7 bases, there was a span of 21 bases. Germline CDR1 reads LNHDA; CDR2 reads SQIVND (reference sequence). CDR3 sequence reads: CASSIGEPGGYATQYF. The CDR3 DNA reads as TGTGCCAGTAGTATTGGGGAGCCGGGGGGCTACGCGACCCAGTACTTC.

This clone is a singleton in its sample. This chain links TRBV29-1 with TRBJ1-2, with D uncertain. The V gene's germline CDR1 is SQVTM and CDR2 ANQGSEA. Trimming stripped 7 bases from V and 1 base from J, with 10 bases between. This CDR3 is built from 12 residues. The CDR3 coding sequence is TGCAGCGCCGGCGGGCGTAACTATGGCTACACCTTC. Residues: CSAGGRNYGYTF. Variable domain in full (rest from reference TRBV29-1 and TRBJ1-2): SAVISQKPSRDICQRGTSLTIQCQVDSQVTMMFWYRQQPGQSLTLIATANQGSEATYESGFVIDKFPISRPNLTFSTLTVSNMSPEDSSIYLCSAGGRNYGYTFGSGTRLTVV.

The chain couples TRBV4-2 to TRBJ1-2; D is unclear. The CDR3 contains 16 residues. Trimming shortened V by 0 bases and J by 0 bases, and 11 bases separated the two germline ends. Germline V gene sequence: CDR1 LGHNA, CDR2 YNFKEQ. CDR3: CASSQDKHAANYGYTF. CDR3 coding DNA: TGTGCCAGCAGCCAAGATAAGCACGCCGCTAACTATGGCTACACCTTC.

The V call is TRBV4-1, the J call TRBJ2-7; 7 bases are a match to TRBD1. Germline V gene data show CDR1 as MGHRA and CDR2 as YSYEKL. Losses at the gene ends were 4 bases for V and 4 bases for J; bases not matched to a gene: 7. The length of the CDR3 is 14 residues. The CDR3 here is CASSPQGDSYEQYF. CDR3 sequence (DNA): TGCGCCAGCAGCCCTCAGGGGGACAGTTACGAGCAGTACTTC.

The genes are TRBV7-9 and TRBJ1-1; 8 nucleotides match TRBD1. The CDR3 length is 16 residues. The V segment lost 5 bases and the J segment 4 bases; nucleotides outside the gene matches: 12. Germline CDR1 and CDR2: SEHNR and FQNEAQ (reference sequence). The CDR3 spells CASSPLRDRRGTEAFF. The CDR3 coding sequence is TGTGCCAGCAGCCCTCTCCGGGACAGGAGGGGCACTGAAGCTTTCTTT.

The rearrangement uses TRBV29-1 and TRBJ1-1, with 8 bases lining up with TRBD1. The CDR3 has 15 residues. Germline loops: CDR1 SQVTM, CDR2 ANQGSEA. The junction had 11 bases not matched to a gene; V was cut back by 7 bases and J by 1 base. In nucleotides, the CDR3 is TGCAGCGCAGGACAGGGAGCCTCAGGGAACACTGAAGCTTTCTTT. Its translation: CSAGQGASGNTEAFF.

The V call is TRBV7-2, the J call TRBJ1-6; D not certain. With 0 bases removed from V and 1 base from J, the gap between germline ends came to 7 bases. Germline lookup yields CDR1 SGHTA and CDR2 FQGNSA. CDR3 length equals 16 residues. The CDR3 sequence: CASSLAPVSYNSPLHF. In DNA, the CDR3 is TGTGCCAGCAGCTTAGCTCCGGTTTCCTATAATTCACCCCTCCACTTT.

This clone appeared a few times. This sequence joins TRBV30 and TRBJ2-1; 10 bases are shared with TRBD2. Germline V CDR1 and CDR2: GTSNPN, SVGIG (reference sequence). Trimming took 2 bases from V and 4 from J; bases not matched to a gene: 8. This CDR3 contains 16 residues. CDR3 in DNA: TGTGCCTGGAGTCCCGGGACTAGCGTCCGGTACAATGAGCAGTTCTTC. Its protein is CAWSPGTSVRYNEQFF.

The rearrangement joins TRBV11-1 to TRBJ1-5, with D hard to call. Germline V gene data show CDR1 as SGHAT and CDR2 as FQDESV (reference sequence). V lost 2 bases and J lost 1, with 12 bases in between. This CDR3 is built from 16 residues. The CDR3: CASSLTEVESNQPQHF. The DNA for the CDR3 is TGTGCCAGCAGCTTAACCGAGGTGGAGAGCAATCAGCCCCAGCATTTT.

The V and J genes are TRBV30 and TRBJ2-3; TRBD2 agrees at 11 bases. CDR1 and CDR2 from the germline V gene are GTSNPN and SVGIG (reference sequence). The CDR3 contains 13 residues. The trim removed 7 bases at V and 9 bases at J, leaving 9 bases unmatched. CDR3 sequence reads: CASPATSGATQYF. The CDR3 nucleotides read TGTGCCTCCCCTGCGACTAGCGGGGCCACGCAGTATTTT.

The chain joins TRBV2 to TRBJ2-3; the D is unclear. V shed 6 bases and J shed 0 bases, with 7 bases lying between them. Germline CDR1 and CDR2: SNHLY and FYNNEI. The CDR3 length is 13 residues. CDR3 region: CASSAESTDTQYF. The CDR3 DNA follows: TGTGCCAGCAGCGCGGAAAGCACAGATACGCAGTATTTT.

CDR3 DNA: TGTGCCAGCAGTTTTGGGGGTAGCAATCAGCCCCAGCATTTT. Its translation: CASSFGGSNQPQHF. The chain combines TRBV27 with TRBJ1-5; D might be TRBD1 (5 bases). V was trimmed by 3 bases and J by 0 bases, leaving 6 bases between them. Per the germline V gene, CDR1 is MNHEY and CDR2 is SMNVEV (reference sequence). This CDR3 contains 14 residues.